This T cell receptor (beta chain) originates from a study of Graves' ophthalmopathy and Graves' hyperthyroidism. Hyperthyroidism was classified as stable if no ophthalmopathy occurred within 18 months of follow-up. It was on clinical symptoms, serum thyroxine, TRAb, thyroid ultrasound and orbital computed tomography that diagnosis relied. TCR beta CDR3 amplification used RNA transcripts. First-round RT-PCR employed HTBI primers, with a second-round multiplex PCR after it. MiXCR was run by TCRdb on the multiplex PCR reads, yielding one entry per CDR3 protein. Found here are hundreds of thousands of distinct CDR3 sequences, roughly 20% of them singletons; the top ten hold roughly 6.9%. Between the trimmed V and J ends, which lost 0 bases and 0 bases, there was a span of 7 bases. The CDR3 extends over 15 amino acids. In germline, CDR1 is SGHRS, CDR2 YFSETQ. Study-level results: Blood also held most thyroid clonotypes expanded above 0.001 frequency. Researchers report that a 13-signature model separated ophthalmopathy from stable hyperthyroidism, posting 85% to 90% sensitivity and about 78% specificity.

This clonotype was detected only a few times. Its specificity is not known. The receptor was isolated from a woman under 30 with stable Graves' hyperthyroidism. Some clones in this sample may be carry-over from other donors' samples. Sequencing was carried out using peripheral blood. The V call is TRBV5-1, the J call TRBJ2-4; tentatively, D is TRBD1 (6 bases). The DNA for the CDR3 is TGCGCCAGCAGCTTGGGACAGGTAGCCAAAAACATTCAGTACTTC. It yields the protein CASSLGQVAKNIQYF.